The T cell receptor beta chain described here comes from a study of identical twins. Findings and caveats of the study: With monozygotic twins, out-of-frame TCR alpha sharing exceeded what models estimated.

TCRdb called the 5' RACE reads again in MiXCR, with one record for every CDR3 protein. This table has 1.5 million or so distinct CDR3 sequences, roughly 35% appearing once. This clonotype was seen just once. Its target is unknown. Germline V gives CDR1 SNHLY, CDR2 FYNNEI. This CDR3 has 13 amino acids. Trimming left V 6 bases short and J 3 bases short, with 11 bases between. The chain recombines TRBV2 with TRBJ1-1, with a weak D call TRBD1 (5 bases). The sequence derives from a newborn girl in good health. Sequencing used cord blood. CDR3 in amino acids: CASRGVGDTEAFF. Here the CDR3 DNA reads TGTGCCAGCAGAGGGGTGGGGGACACTGAAGCTTTCTTT.